This TCR beta chain was found in a study of regulatory T cells in long-lasting Graves disease. Time point: persistent/refractory GD, antithyroid drugs over 5 years with positive TRAb. RNA isolated from PBMCs was used to make the TCR library. Doctors identified Graves' disease using the American Thyroid Association guidelines. The patients were enrolled through endocrinology in Xi'an, China. From germline, CDR1 is SSHAT and CDR2 FNYEAQ (reference sequence). The CDR3 covers 13 residues. Study-wide results and limits: TRBV28, TRBJ1-2 and TRBJ2-5 were segments that persistent disease favored. Samples came from peripheral blood alone, without thyroid tissue.

This clonotype was observed a single time. The target antigen is unknown. Germline is not matched at one junction end, which may reflect a read error. Relying on iRepertoire HTBI primers and Arm-PCR of CDR3 regions, the team built TCR beta libraries. TCRdb reprocessed the multiplex PCR reads with MiXCR, giving one entry per CDR3 protein. In the table there are some 370,000 distinct CDR3 sequences, 20% of which are singletons. The rearrangement uses TRBV7-7 and TRBJ2-7; 7 bases map to TRBD1. The starting material was peripheral blood mononuclear cells (PBMCs), obtained when the disease was refractory, from a patient treated with antithyroid drugs. The clonotype comes from a female donor with Graves disease. The CDR3 loop is CASSSIPGGEQYF. CDR3 sequence (DNA): TGTGCTAGCAGCAGTATACCAGGGGGCGAGCAGTACTTC. The full variable domain, with the rest looked up from reference TRBV7-7 and TRBJ2-7, is GAGVSQSPRYKVTKRGQDVTLRCDPISSHATLYWYQQALGQGPEFLTYFNYEAQPDKSGLPSDRFSAERPEGSISTLTIQRTEQRDSAMYRCASSSIPGGEQYFGPGTRLTVT.